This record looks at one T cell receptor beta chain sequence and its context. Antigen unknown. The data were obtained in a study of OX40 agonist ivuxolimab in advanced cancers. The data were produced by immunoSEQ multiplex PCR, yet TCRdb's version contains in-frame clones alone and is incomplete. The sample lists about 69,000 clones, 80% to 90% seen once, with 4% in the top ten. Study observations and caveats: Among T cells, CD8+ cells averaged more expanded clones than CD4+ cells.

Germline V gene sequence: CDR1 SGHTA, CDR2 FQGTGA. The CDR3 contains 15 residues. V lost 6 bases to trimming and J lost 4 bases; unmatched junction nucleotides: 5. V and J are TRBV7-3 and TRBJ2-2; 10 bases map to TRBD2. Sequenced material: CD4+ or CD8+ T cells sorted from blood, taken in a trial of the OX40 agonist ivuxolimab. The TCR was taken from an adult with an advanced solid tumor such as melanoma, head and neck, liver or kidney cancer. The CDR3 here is CASSRGLASTGELFF. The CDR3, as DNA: TGTGCCAGCAGTCGGGGACTAGCGTCCACCGGGGAGCTGTTTTTT.